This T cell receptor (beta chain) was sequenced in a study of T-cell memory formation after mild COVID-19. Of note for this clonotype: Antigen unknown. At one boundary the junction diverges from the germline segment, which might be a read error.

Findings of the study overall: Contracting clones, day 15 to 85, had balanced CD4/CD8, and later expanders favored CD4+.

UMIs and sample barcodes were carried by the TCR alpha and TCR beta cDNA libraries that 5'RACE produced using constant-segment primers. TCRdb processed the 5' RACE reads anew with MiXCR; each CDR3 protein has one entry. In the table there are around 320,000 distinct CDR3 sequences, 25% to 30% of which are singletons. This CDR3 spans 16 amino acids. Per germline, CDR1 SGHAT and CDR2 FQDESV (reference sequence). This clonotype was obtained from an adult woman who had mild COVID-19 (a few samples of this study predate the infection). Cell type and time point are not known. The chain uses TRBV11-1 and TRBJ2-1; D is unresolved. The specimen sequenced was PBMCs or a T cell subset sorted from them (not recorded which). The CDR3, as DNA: TGTGCCAGCAGCTCGGATCTAGGTAGGCCTTACAGTGAGCAGTTCTTC. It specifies CASSSDLGRPYSEQFF.